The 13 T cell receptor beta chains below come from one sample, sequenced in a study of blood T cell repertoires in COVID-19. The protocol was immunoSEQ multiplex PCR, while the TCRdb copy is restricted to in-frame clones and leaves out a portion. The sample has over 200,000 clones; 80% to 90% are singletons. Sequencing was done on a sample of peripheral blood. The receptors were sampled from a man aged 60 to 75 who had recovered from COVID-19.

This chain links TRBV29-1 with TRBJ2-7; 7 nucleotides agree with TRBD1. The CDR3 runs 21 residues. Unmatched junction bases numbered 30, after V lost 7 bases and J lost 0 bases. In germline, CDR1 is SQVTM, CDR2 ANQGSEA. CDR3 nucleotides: TGCAGCGGACTTCCGGGACAGTCCTTTCTCCAGCCACTAAGCCCCTCCTACGAGCAGTACTTC. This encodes CSGLPGQSFLQPLSPSYEQYF.

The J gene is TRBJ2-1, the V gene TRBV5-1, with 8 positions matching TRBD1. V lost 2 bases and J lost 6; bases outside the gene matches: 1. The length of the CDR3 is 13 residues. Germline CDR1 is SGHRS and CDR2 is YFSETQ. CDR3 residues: CASSFTGGNEQFF. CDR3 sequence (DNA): TGCGCCAGCAGCTTTACAGGGGGCAATGAGCAGTTCTTC. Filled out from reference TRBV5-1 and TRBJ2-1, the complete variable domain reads KAGVTQTPRYLIKTRGQQVTLSCSPISGHRSVSWYQQTPGQGLQFLFEYFSETQRNKGNFPGRFSGRQFSNSRSEMNVSTLELGDSALYLCASSFTGGNEQFFGPGTRLTVL.

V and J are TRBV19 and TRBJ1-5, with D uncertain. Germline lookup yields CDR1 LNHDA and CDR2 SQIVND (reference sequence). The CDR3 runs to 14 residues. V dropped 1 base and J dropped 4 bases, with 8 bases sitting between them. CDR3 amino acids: CASSIVGLNQPQHF. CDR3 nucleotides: TGTGCCAGTAGTATAGTTGGGCTAAATCAGCCCCAGCATTTT.

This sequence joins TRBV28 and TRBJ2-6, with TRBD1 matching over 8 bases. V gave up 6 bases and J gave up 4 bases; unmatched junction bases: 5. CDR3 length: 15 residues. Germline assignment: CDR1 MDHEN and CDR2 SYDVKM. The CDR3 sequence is CASSPQGAGANVLTF. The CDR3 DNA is TGTGCCAGCAGCCCTCAGGGGGCCGGGGCCAACGTCCTGACTTTC.

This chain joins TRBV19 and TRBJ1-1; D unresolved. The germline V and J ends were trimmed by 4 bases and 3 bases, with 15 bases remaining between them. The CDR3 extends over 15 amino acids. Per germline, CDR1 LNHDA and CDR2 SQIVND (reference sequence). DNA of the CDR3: TGTGCCAGTAGTACCGCCATGGGGAGGGACACTGAAGCTTTCTTT. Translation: CASSTAMGRDTEAFF.

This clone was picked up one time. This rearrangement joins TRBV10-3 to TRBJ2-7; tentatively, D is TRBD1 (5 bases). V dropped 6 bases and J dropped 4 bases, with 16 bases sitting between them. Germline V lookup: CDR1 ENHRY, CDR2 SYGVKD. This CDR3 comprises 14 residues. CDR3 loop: CAISPATGFYEQYF. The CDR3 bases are TGTGCCATCAGCCCTGCTACAGGATTTTACGAGCAGTACTTC.

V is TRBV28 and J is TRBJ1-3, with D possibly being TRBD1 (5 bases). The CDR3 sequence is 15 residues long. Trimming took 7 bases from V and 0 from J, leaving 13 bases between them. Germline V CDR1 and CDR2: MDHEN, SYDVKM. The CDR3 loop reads CASISVGHSGNTIYF. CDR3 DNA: TGTGCCAGCATTTCGGTGGGGCACTCTGGAAACACCATATATTTT.

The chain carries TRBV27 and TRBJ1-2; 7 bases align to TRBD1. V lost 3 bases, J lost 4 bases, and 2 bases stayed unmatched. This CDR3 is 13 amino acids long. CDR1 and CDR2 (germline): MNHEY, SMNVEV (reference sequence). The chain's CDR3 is CASSFTGAYGYTF. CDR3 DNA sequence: TGTGCCAGCAGTTTCACAGGGGCCTATGGCTACACCTTC.

The CDR3 region has the DNA TGTGCCAGCAGCCAGGAGGGGGCATTGCAAACCGGGGAGCTGTTTTTT. It encodes CASSQEGALQTGELFF. The rearrangement links TRBV7-8 to TRBJ2-2, with TRBD1 as a possible D gene (7 bases). This CDR3 is 16 amino acids long. The germline V and J ends were trimmed by 5 bases and 5 bases, with 18 bases remaining between them. Germline loops: CDR1 SGHVS, CDR2 FQNEAQ.

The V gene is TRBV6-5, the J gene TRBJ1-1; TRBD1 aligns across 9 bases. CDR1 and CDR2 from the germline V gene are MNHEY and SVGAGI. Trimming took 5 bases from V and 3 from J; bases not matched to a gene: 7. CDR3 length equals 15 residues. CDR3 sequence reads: CASSKQGAFDTEAFF. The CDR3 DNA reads TGTGCCAGCAGTAAACAGGGGGCTTTTGACACTGAAGCTTTCTTT.

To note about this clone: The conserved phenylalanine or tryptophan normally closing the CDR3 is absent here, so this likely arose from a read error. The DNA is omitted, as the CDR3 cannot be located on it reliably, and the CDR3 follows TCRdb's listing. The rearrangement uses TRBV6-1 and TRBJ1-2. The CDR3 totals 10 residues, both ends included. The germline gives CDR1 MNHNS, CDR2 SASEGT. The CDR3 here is CASSEVIPVL.

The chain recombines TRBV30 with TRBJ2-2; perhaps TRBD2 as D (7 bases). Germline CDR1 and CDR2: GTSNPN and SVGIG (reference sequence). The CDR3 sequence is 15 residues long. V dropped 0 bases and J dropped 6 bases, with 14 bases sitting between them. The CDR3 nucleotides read TGTGCCTGGAGTGTATTGAGGGGGGGCCCCGGGGAGCTGTTTTTT. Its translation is CAWSVLRGGPGELFF.

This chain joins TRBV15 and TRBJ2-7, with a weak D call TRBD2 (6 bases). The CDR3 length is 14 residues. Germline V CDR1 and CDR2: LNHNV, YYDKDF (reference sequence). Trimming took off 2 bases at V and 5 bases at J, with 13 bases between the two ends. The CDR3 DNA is TGTGCCACCAGCAGACCAGCAGCGGGCCACGAGCAGTACTTC. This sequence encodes CATSRPAAGHEQYF.